The 22 T cell receptor beta chains given below trace back to one sample, sequenced in a study of identical twins. Each CDR3 protein is one row after TCRdb ran MiXCR on the 5' RACE reads. The sample shows approximately 1.8 million distinct CDR3 sequences, around a third of them seen only once. Material for sequencing was cord blood. The receptor source for this set is a newborn girl in good health.

This clonotype has more than one count but fewer than ten. Germline is not matched at one junction end, which may reflect a read error. CDR3 loop: CASTLRLAGAYNEQFF. Here the CDR3 DNA reads TGTGCCAGCACTTTAAGGCTAGCGGGAGCCTACAATGAGCAGTTCTTC. The chain couples TRBV27 to TRBJ2-1; TRBD2 matches at 10 bases. The CDR3 sequence is 16 residues long. The germline V gene has CDR1 MNHEY and CDR2 SMNVEV (reference sequence).

This clonotype was counted at least ten times. The chain joins TRBV6-1 to TRBJ2-1; perhaps TRBD1 as D (7 bases). The germline CDR1 and CDR2 sequences are MNHNS and SASEGT. V lost 3 bases and J lost 3, with 9 bases in between. This CDR3 region has 14 residues. CDR3 residues: CASSEQGGYNEQFF. The CDR3 nucleotides read TGTGCCAGCAGTGAGCAGGGGGGCTACAATGAGCAGTTCTTC.

The rearrangement links TRBV10-3 to TRBJ2-3; 10 nucleotides agree with TRBD2. This CDR3 comprises 19 residues. Germline values: CDR1 ENHRY, CDR2 SYGVKD. The V gene end was trimmed by 0 bases and the J gene end by 0 bases; junction bases not matched to a gene: 9. CDR3 bases: TGTGCCATCAGTGAGTCCCTAGCGGGAGCCCGCGGGAGCACAGATACGCAGTATTTT. Residues: CAISESLAGARGSTDTQYF.

The rearrangement uses TRBV11-2 and TRBJ2-5; weak D call: TRBD2 (5 bases). The V gene lost 5 bases and the J gene lost 0 bases, with 7 bases spanning the gap. The CDR3 totals 13 residues. The germline V gene has CDR1 SGHAT and CDR2 FQNNGV. The CDR3 bases are TGTGCCAGCAGCCGGAGGAACCAAGAGACCCAGTACTTC. This encodes CASSRRNQETQYF. Looking up the rest from reference TRBV11-2 and TRBJ2-5 gives the full variable domain: EAGVAQSPRYKIIEKRQSVAFWCNPISGHATLYWYQQILGQGPKLLIQFQNNGVVDDSQLPKDRFSAERLKGVDSTLKIQPAKLEDSAVYLCASSRRNQETQYFGPGTRLLVL.

A note on this clonotype: It may be a read error: a sequence one base away is much more abundant. The chain carries TRBV21-1 and TRBJ2-3; the table's D gene call, TRBD2, was not cross checked with the DNA. TRBV21-1 is shown as a pseudogene. CDR3 length: 14 residues. CDR3 in DNA: TGTGCCAGCTGGACTAGCGGGGACACAGATACGCAGTATTTT. Residues: CASWTSGDTDTQYF.

This clonotype was recorded a few times. The chain employs TRBV2 and TRBJ2-1; 14 bases fit TRBD2. Trimming cost V 5 bases and J 8 bases; bases outside gene matches: 2. From germline, CDR1 is SNHLY and CDR2 FYNNEI. The CDR3 sequence is 14 residues long. CDR3 in amino acids: CASSTGLAGDEQFF. CDR3 DNA sequence: TGTGCCAGCAGTACGGGACTAGCGGGAGATGAGCAGTTCTTC.

The chain links TRBV27 to TRBJ2-2; D is possibly TRBD2 (5 bases). The germline CDR1 and CDR2 sequences are MNHEY and SMNVEV (reference sequence). Trimming removed 6 bases at V and 3 bases at J, with 8 bases between. There are 13 residues in the CDR3. In DNA, the CDR3 is TGTGCCAGCAGCGGGGTGCACACCGGGGAGCTGTTTTTT. It encodes CASSGVHTGELFF.

This rearrangement joins TRBV28 to TRBJ1-5; the match to TRBD1 covers 12 bases. This CDR3 contains 16 residues. The V segment lost 5 bases and the J segment 5 bases; nucleotides outside the gene matches: 7. CDR1 MDHEN and CDR2 SYDVKM come from the germline V gene. CDR3 in amino acids: CASSPMGQGADQPQHF. CDR3 nucleotides: TGTGCCAGCAGTCCCATGGGACAGGGGGCTGATCAGCCCCAGCATTTT.

The chain uses TRBV27 and TRBJ2-7; tentatively, D is TRBD1 (5 bases). Germline V gene data show CDR1 as MNHEY and CDR2 as SMNVEV (reference sequence). The CDR3 runs to 16 residues. Between the trimmed V and J ends, which lost 7 bases and 4 bases, there was a span of 23 bases. Here the CDR3 DNA reads TGTGCCAGCAAGGTTAGGGGATCCCACCGTACATACGAGCAGTACTTC. Protein sequence: CASKVRGSHRTYEQYF.

The rearrangement links TRBV3-1 to TRBJ2-1; perhaps TRBD2 as D (5 bases). The V end lost 4 bases, the J end lost 8 bases, and 15 bases lay between the germline ends. The CDR3 has 14 amino acids. Germline V gene data show CDR1 as LGHDT and CDR2 as YNNKEL (reference sequence). Here the CDR3 DNA reads TGTGCCAGCAGCCTATCGTGGGCGCGGGATGAGCAGTTCTTC. Encoded protein: CASSLSWARDEQFF.

In regard to this clonotype: A read error may produce the germline difference seen at one junction end. V usage is TRBV20-1 and J usage is TRBJ1-6; no definite D call. Germline-derived CDR1 and CDR2 are DFQATT and SNEGSKA (reference sequence). The CDR3 spans 15 residues. CDR3 DNA: TGCAGTGCTAGAAGCGAGGGAGCCCTTCATTCACCCCCCCACTTT. It encodes CSARSEGALHSPPHF.

This chain connects TRBV11-2 to TRBJ2-1; no clear D. The V end was cut by 1 base, the J end by 3 bases, with 10 bases between. CDR3 length equals 15 residues. Germline CDR1 reads SGHAT; CDR2 reads FQNNGV. The CDR3 is CASSLVHGLYNEQFF. CDR3 DNA: TGTGCCAGCAGCTTAGTTCACGGCCTCTACAATGAGCAGTTCTTC.

DNA of the CDR3: TGTGCCAGCAGTGAAGGGGCCAGTCTCAATCAGCCCCAGCATTTT. This encodes CASSEGASLNQPQHF. V gene TRBV25-1 combines with J gene TRBJ1-5; perhaps TRBD1 as D (5 bases). V lost 2 bases and J lost 3, with 11 bases in between. This CDR3 has 15 residues. Germline V gene sequence: CDR1 MGHDK, CDR2 SYGVNS.

The V call is TRBV20-1, the J call TRBJ2-2; D gene ambiguous. The germline V gene encodes CDR1 DFQATT and CDR2 SNEGSKA (reference sequence). The CDR3 spans 12 residues. V lost 5 bases, J lost 5 bases, and 9 bases lay in between. The CDR3 bases are TGCAGTGCTCTAGTCCTAACCGGGGAGCTGTTTTTT. It encodes CSALVLTGELFF.

This chain links TRBV20-1 with TRBJ2-1; D is uncertain. Germline assignment: CDR1 DFQATT and CDR2 SNEGSKA (reference sequence). The CDR3 has 12 residues. The CDR3 DNA reads as TGCTCTCTTGGGGAACCATACAATGAGCAGTTCTTC. Translation gives CSLGEPYNEQFF.

This clonotype has a handful of counts. V gene TRBV20-1 combines with J gene TRBJ2-7; no clear D gene. The CDR3 has 12 amino acids. Germline V gives CDR1 DFQATT, CDR2 SNEGSKA (reference sequence). CDR3 in amino acids: CSATRFSYEQYF. The DNA for the CDR3 is TGCAGCGCCACCCGCTTCTCCTACGAGCAGTACTTC.

In this sample, this clonotype turned up many times. This chain links TRBV29-1 with TRBJ1-2, with D uncertain. CDR3 length equals 13 residues. The germline V gene encodes CDR1 SQVTM and CDR2 ANQGSEA. V dropped 3 bases and J dropped 5 bases, with 13 bases sitting between them. The CDR3 DNA follows: TGCAGCGTTGAGGCAGTCCCAAAGTATGGCTACACCTTC. It yields the protein CSVEAVPKYGYTF.

This clonotype was recorded only once. This chain uses TRBV12-3 or TRBV12-4 with TRBJ1-2; D gene unclear. CDR3 length: 15 residues. V was shortened by 1 base and J by 5 bases, with 14 bases between the two germline ends. CDR3: CASSLEAVPRYGYTF. CDR3 in DNA: TGTGCCAGCAGTTTAGAGGCAGTTCCTAGGTATGGCTACACCTTC.

V usage is TRBV20-1 and J usage is TRBJ2-1; TRBD2 matches at 11 bases. The J call may be faulty, since TRBJ2-7 better matches the DNA end. CDR1 is DFQATT, CDR2 SNEGSKA, per germline (reference sequence). This CDR3 spans 15 amino acids. CDR3 residues: CSARKGLADYNEQYF. The CDR3 DNA sequence: TGCAGTGCTAGGAAGGGACTAGCGGATTACAATGAGCAGTACTTC.

This clonotype turned up a few times. This chain connects TRBV19 to TRBJ2-7, with unresolved D. The CDR3 length is 13 residues. Trimming stripped 8 bases from V and 6 bases from J, with 17 bases between. Germline CDR1 is LNHDA and CDR2 is SQIVND (reference sequence). CDR3: CASSRQVGREQYF. CDR3 DNA: TGTGCCAGTTCAAGACAAGTTGGGCGCGAGCAGTACTTC. The variable domain in full, completed from reference TRBV19 and TRBJ2-7, reads DGGITQSPKYLFRKEGQNVTLSCEQNLNHDAMYWYRQDPGQGLRLIYYSQIVNDFQKGDIAEGYSVSREKKESFPLTVTSAQKNPTAFYLCASSRQVGREQYFGPGTRLTVT.

This clonotype came up a few times. This chain uses TRBV20-1 with TRBJ1-4; 7 nucleotides align to TRBD1. Germline lookup yields CDR1 DFQATT and CDR2 SNEGSKA (reference sequence). The trim removed 3 bases at V and 8 bases at J, leaving 9 bases unmatched. This CDR3 has 14 residues. For the CDR3, the DNA is TGCAGTGCTAGCCGGGACAGTTACTCCGAAAAACTGTTTTTT. Translation: CSASRDSYSEKLFF.

This clonotype has ten or more counts. V usage is TRBV3-1 and J usage is TRBJ2-7; TRBD2 aligns across 9 bases. The CDR3 has 16 residues. Per the germline V gene, CDR1 is LGHDT and CDR2 is YNNKEL (reference sequence). V was clipped by 4 bases and J by 3 bases; unmatched bases: 10. DNA of the CDR3: TGTGCCAGCAGCCCTCCGGGACTAGCTCTCGTCTACGAGCAGTACTTC. Amino acid sequence: CASSPPGLALVYEQYF.